The sequence of this T cell receptor beta chain was determined in a study of blood T cell repertoires in COVID-19. The protocol was immunoSEQ multiplex PCR, while the TCRdb copy is restricted to in-frame clones and leaves out a portion. The sample contains a few hundred thousand clones, about 90% of which appear only once. The germline CDR1 and CDR2 sequences are SGDLS and YYNGEE. The CDR3 has 17 amino acids. The junction had 5 bases not matched to a gene; V was cut back by 0 bases and J by 0 bases. Ages ranged from about 18 to 100 years, with residence in 20 to 30 US areas. Participants had their cohort set by participant-reported clinical history.

The TCR comes from a woman aged 25 to 45 who had recovered from COVID-19. The sample was PBMCs or T cells enriched from blood (not recorded which). This chain uses TRBV9 with TRBJ2-1, with 8 positions matching TRBD1. The CDR3 region has the DNA TGTGCCAGCAGCGTAGAATTGGGGACAGGCTCCTACAATGAGCAGTTCTTC. It codes for CASSVELGTGSYNEQFF.